This is a list of T cell receptor beta chains from one sample in a study. TCRdb called the 5' RACE reads again in MiXCR, with one record for every CDR3 protein. The data hold approximately 440 distinct CDR3 sequences, with under 10% observed a single time. The starting material was gluten tetramer+ CD4+ T cells from blood or duodenal biopsy (not recorded which); whether cultured is not recorded, obtained while untreated, on a gluten-free diet, or during gluten challenge (not recorded which). These receptors all stem from a female donor with celiac disease. Each CDR3 is given with its conserved first and last residue. D genes are given only for firm matches. The size field is filled for only some rows; it gives once, few, many or a size class.

TRBJ2-3 | TRBV5-6 | medium-sized | 13 | - | CASKITSTDTQYF | TGTGCCAGCAAGATCACTAGCACAGATACGCAGTATTTT
TRBJ1-1 | TRBV7-2 | large | 15 | TRBD1 | CASSFWGQGDTEAFF | TGTGCCAGCAGCTTTTGGGGGCAGGGGGACACTGAAGCTTTCTTT
TRBJ2-7 | TRBV28 | large | 13 | - | CASSLRQFHEQYF | TGTGCCAGCAGTTTAAGGCAGTTCCACGAGCAGTACTTC
TRBJ2-5 | TRBV7-6 | - | 16 | TRBD2 | CANSSLRGRSQETQYF | TGTGCCAACAGCTCCCTGCGCGGGAGGAGTCAAGAGACCCAGTACTTC
TRBJ1-1 | TRBV4-3 | large | 14 | - | CASGRVYMGTEAFF | TGCGCCAGCGGGCGGGTGTACATGGGCACTGAAGCTTTCTTT
TRBJ2-1 | TRBV29-1 | - | 12 | - | CSSQASYNEQFF | TGCAGCTCCCAAGCCAGTTACAATGAGCAGTTCTTC
TRBJ2-3 | TRBV7-3 | - | 14 | TRBD2 | CASSGGTRADTRYF | TGTGCCAGCAGCGGGGGGACTAGAGCGGATACGCGGTATTTT
TRBJ2-7 | TRBV5-1 | medium-sized | 15 | TRBD2 | CASSSGGGLAPEQYF | TGCGCCAGCAGCTCGGGGGGGGGACTAGCCCCGGAGCAGTACTTC
TRBJ2-6 | TRBV29-1 | - | 12 | - | CSVGGGANVLTF | TGCAGCGTTGGAGGTGGGGCCAACGTCCTGACTTTC
TRBJ2-4 | TRBV7-2 | large | 15 | TRBD2 | CASSWRLAGENIQYF | TGTGCCAGCAGCTGGCGACTAGCGGGAGAAAACATTCAGTACTTC
TRBJ2-1 | TRBV11-2 | medium-sized | 15 | TRBD2 | CASSAGTRSYNEQFF | TGTGCCAGCAGCGCCGGGACTAGGTCCTACAATGAGCAGTTCTTC
TRBJ2-5 | TRBV7-2 | - | 17 | - | CANSPWGAGGGAETQYF | TGTGCCAACAGTCCTTGGGGGGCTGGCGGGGGAGCAGAGACCCAGTACTTC
TRBJ2-5 | TRBV5-1 | hyperexpanded | 11 | - | CASSFEETQYF | TGCGCCAGCAGCTTCGAAGAGACCCAGTACTTC